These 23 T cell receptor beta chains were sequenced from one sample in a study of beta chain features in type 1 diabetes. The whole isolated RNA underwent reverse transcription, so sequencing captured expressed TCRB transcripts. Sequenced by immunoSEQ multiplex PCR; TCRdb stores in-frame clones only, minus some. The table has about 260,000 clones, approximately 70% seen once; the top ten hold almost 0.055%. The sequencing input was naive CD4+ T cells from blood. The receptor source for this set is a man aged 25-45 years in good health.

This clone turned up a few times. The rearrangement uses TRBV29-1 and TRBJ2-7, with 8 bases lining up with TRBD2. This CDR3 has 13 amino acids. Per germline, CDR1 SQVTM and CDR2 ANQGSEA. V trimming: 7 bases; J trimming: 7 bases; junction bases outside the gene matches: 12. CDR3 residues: CSATGLGPPEQYF. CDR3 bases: TGCAGCGCCACGGGACTAGGGCCCCCGGAGCAGTACTTC.

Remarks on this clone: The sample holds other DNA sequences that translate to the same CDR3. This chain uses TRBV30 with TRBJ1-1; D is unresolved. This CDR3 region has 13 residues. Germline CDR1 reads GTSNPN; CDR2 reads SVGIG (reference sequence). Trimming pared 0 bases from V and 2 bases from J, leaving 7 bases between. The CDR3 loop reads CAWSVKGNTEAFF. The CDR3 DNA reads TGTGCCTGGAGTGTAAAAGGAAACACTGAAGCTTTCTTT.

The DNA of the CDR3 is TGTGCCAGCAGCTTAGAAGTGCTATACAATGAGCAGTTCTTC. Translation: CASSLEVLYNEQFF. J is TRBJ2-1 and V is TRBV11-2, with D hard to call. The CDR3 runs 14 residues. The germline V and J ends were trimmed by 0 bases and 4 bases, with 7 bases remaining between them. CDR1 and CDR2 from the germline V gene are SGHAT and FQNNGV.

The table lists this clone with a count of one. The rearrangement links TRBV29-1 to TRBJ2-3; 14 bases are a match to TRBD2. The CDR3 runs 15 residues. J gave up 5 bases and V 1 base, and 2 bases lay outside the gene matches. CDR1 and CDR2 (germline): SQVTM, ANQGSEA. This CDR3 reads CSVEGLAGGQDTQYF. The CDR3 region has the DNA TGCAGCGTTGAAGGACTAGCGGGGGGGCAAGATACGCAGTATTTT.

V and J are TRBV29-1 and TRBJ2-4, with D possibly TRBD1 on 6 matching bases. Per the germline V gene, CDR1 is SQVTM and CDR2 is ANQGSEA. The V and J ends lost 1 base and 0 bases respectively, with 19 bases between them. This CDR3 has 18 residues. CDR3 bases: TGCAGCGTTGAAGCCCTCGGTGACAGGCTCTTAGCCAAAAACATTCAGTACTTC. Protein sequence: CSVEALGDRLLAKNIQYF. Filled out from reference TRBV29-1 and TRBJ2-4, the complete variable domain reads SAVISQKPSRDICQRGTSLTIQCQVDSQVTMMFWYRQQPGQSLTLIATANQGSEATYESGFVIDKFPISRPNLTFSTLTVSNMSPEDSSIYLCSVEALGDRLLAKNIQYFGAGTRLSVL.

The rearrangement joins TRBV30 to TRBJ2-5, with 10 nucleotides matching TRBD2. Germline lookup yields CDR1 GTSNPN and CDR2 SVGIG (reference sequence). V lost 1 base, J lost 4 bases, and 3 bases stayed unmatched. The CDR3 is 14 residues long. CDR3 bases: TGTGCCTGGAGTGAACTAGCGGGGTCAGAGACCCAGTACTTC. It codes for CAWSELAGSETQYF.

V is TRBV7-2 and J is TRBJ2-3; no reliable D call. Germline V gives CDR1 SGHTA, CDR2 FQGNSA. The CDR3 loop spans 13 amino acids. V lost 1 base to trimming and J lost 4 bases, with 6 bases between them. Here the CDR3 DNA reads TGTGCCAGCAGCTTAGACAACGCAGATACGCAGTATTTT. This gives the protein CASSLDNADTQYF.

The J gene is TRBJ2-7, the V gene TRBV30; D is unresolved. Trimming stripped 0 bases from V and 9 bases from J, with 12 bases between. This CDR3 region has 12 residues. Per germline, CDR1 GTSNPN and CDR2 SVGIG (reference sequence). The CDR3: CAWSVRSGLQYF. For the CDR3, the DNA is TGTGCCTGGAGTGTACGGAGTGGGCTGCAGTACTTC. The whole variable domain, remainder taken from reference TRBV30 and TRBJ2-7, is SQTIHQWPATLVQPVGSPLSLECTVEGTSNPNLYWYRQAAGRGLQLLFYSVGIGQISSEVPQNLSASRPQDRQFILSSKKLLLSDSGFYLCAWSVRSGLQYFGPGTRLTVT.

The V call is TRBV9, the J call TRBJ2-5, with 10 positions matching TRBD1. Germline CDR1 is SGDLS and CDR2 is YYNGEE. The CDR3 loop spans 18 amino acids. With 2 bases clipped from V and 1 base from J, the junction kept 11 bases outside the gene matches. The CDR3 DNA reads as TGTGCCAGCAGCGTGGGGATGGGACAGGGGACGTCCCAAGAGACCCAGTACTTC. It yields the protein CASSVGMGQGTSQETQYF. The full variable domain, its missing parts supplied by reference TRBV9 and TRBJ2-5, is DSGVTQTPKHLITATGQRVTLRCSPRSGDLSVYWYQQSLDQGLQFLIQYYNGEERAKGNILERFSAQQFPDLHSELNLSSLELGDSALYFCASSVGMGQGTSQETQYFGPGTRLLVL.

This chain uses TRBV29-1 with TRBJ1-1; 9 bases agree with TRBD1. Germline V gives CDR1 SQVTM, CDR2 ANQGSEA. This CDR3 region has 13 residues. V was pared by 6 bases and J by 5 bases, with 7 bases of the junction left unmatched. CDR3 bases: TGCAGCGTCGTCCGACAGGGGGATACTGAAGCTTTCTTT. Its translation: CSVVRQGDTEAFF.

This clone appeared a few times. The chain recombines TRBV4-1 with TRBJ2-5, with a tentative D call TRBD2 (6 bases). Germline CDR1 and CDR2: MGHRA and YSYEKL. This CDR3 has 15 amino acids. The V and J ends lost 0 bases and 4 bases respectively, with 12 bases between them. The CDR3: CASSQEGARGETQYF. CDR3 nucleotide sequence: TGCGCCAGCAGCCAAGAGGGAGCGCGGGGAGAGACCCAGTACTTC.

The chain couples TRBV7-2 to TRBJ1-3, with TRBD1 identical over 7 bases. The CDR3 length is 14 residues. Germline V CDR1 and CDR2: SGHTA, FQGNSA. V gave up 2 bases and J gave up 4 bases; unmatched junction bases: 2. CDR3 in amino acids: CASSLPGGGNTIYF. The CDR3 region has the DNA TGTGCCAGCAGCTTACCAGGGGGAGGAAACACCATATATTTT.

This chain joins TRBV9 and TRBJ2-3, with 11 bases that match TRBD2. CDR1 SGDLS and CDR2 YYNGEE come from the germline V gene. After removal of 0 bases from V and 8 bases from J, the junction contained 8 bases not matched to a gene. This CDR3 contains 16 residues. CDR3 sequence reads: CASSVVVAGGPGTQYF. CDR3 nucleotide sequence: TGTGCCAGCAGCGTAGTAGTAGCGGGAGGGCCCGGTACGCAGTATTTT.

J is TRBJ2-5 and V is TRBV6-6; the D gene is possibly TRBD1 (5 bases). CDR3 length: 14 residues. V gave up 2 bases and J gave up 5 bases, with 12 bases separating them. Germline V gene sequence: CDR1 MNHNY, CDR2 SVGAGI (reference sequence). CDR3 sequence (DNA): TGTGCCAGCAGTTACAGGGGCGTCGTGGAGACCCAGTACTTC. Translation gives CASSYRGVVETQYF.

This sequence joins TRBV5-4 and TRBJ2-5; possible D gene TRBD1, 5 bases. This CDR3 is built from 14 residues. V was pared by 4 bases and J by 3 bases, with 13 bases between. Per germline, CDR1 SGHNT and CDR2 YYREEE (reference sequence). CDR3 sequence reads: CASSANGREETQYF. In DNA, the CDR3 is TGTGCCAGCAGCGCCAACGGCAGGGAAGAGACCCAGTACTTC.

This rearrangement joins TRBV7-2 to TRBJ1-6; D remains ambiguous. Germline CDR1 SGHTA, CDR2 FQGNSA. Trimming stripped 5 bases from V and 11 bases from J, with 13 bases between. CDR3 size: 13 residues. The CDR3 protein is CASSDSRVAPLHF. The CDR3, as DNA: TGTGCCAGCAGCGATTCGAGAGTGGCACCCCTCCACTTT. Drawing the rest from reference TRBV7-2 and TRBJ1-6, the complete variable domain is GAGVSQSPSNKVTEKGKDVELRCDPISGHTALYWYRQSLGQGLEFLIYFQGNSAPDKSGLPSDRFSAERTGGSVSTLTIQRTQQEDSAVYLCASSDSRVAPLHFGNGTRLTVT.

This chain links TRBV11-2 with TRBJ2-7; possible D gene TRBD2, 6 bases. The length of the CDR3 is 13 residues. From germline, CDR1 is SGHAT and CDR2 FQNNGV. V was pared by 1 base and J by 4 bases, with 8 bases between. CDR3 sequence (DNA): TGTGCCAGCAGCTTAGGGGGACTTTACGAGCAGTACTTC. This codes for CASSLGGLYEQYF.

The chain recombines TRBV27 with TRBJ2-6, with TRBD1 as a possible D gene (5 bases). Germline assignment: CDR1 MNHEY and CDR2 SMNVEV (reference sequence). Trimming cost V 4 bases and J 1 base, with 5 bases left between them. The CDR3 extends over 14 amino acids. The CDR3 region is CASSSGSGANVLTF. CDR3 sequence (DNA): TGTGCCAGCAGTTCAGGGTCTGGGGCCAACGTCCTGACTTTC.

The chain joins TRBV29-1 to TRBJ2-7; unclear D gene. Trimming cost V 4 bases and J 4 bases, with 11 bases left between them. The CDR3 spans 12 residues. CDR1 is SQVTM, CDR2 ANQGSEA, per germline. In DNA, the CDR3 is TGCAGCGTTGGAATTGGCGCTTACGAGCAGTACTTC. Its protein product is CSVGIGAYEQYF.

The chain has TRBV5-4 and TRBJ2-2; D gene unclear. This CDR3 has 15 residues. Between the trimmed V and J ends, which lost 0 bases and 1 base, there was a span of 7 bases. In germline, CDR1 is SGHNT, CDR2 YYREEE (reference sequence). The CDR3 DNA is TGTGCCAGCAGCTTGGAGGCCTTGAACACCGGGGAGCTGTTTTTT. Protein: CASSLEALNTGELFF.

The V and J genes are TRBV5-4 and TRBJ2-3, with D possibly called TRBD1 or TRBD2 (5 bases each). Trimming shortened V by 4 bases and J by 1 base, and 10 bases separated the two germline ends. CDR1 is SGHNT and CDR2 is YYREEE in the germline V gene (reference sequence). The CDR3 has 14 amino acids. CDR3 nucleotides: TGTGCCAGCAGCCCGAGGGGCGGCACAGATACGCAGTATTTT. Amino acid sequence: CASSPRGGTDTQYF. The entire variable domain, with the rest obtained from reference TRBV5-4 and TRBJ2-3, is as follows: ETGVTQSPTHLIKTRGQQVTLRCSSQSGHNTVSWYQQALGQGPQFIFQYYREEENGRGNFPPRFSGLQFPNYSSELNVNALELDDSALYLCASSPRGGTDTQYFGPGTRLTVL.

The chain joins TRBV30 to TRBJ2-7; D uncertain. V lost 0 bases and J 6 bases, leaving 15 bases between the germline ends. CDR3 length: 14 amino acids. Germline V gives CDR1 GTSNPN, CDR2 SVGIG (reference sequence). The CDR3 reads CAWSVGSRAREQYF. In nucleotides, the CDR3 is TGTGCCTGGAGTGTGGGAAGTCGGGCTCGCGAGCAGTACTTC.

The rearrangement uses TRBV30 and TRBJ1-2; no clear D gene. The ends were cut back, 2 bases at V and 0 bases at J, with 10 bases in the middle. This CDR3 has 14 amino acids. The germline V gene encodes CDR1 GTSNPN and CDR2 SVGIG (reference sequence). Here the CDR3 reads CAWSPTKANYGYTF. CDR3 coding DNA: TGTGCCTGGAGTCCAACTAAAGCTAACTATGGCTACACCTTC.